This is a list of T cell receptor beta chains from one sample in a study of monozygotic twins with inflammatory bowel disease. TCRdb re-called the 5' RACE reads; one entry per CDR3 protein, DNA not given. This sample's table reports tens of thousands of distinct CDR3 sequences. The sequenced sample was blood. The receptors originated from a human donor with ulcerative colitis or Crohn's disease, or a healthy co-twin of an affected twin (not recorded which). Both conserved end residues are part of each CDR3.

v_call	j_call	cdr3_aa
TRBV29-1	TRBJ2-1	CSVPTPGGLYNEQFF
TRBV20-1	TRBJ1-1	CSAPQQGGEAFF
TRBV19	TRBJ1-5	CASSIQRVAYQPQHF
TRBV3-1	TRBJ2-3	CASRRSPFSTDTQYF
TRBV7-6	TRBJ1-6	CASSLEAQRENSPLHF
TRBV5-1	TRBJ2-1	CASKSGEYNEQFF
TRBV18	TRBJ2-7	CASSLNREVEQYF
TRBV28	TRBJ2-4	CASSGRSLPIQYF
TRBV24-1	TRBJ2-1	CATSDPLRSGYNEQFF
TRBV7-2	TRBJ1-2	CASSSYLAGEGYTF
TRBV30	TRBJ1-2	CAWTPGQSGGYTF
TRBV12-3/TRBV12-4	TRBJ1-2	CASSGGTTFNYGYTF
TRBV28	TRBJ1-2	CASSLRGDGYTF
TRBV24-1	TRBJ2-1	CATSAFPRGGYNEQFF
TRBV5-1	TRBJ2-3	CASMGQNEDTQYF
TRBV7-2	TRBJ1-1	CASSDYRVNTEAFF
TRBV28	TRBJ2-4	CASSFWSVGAKNIQYF
TRBV20-1	TRBJ2-7	CSARGGQGAYEQYF
TRBV5-6	TRBJ2-3	CASSPNRNTDTQYF
TRBV5-5	TRBJ2-7	CASSFSAGYEQYF
TRBV19	TRBJ2-5	CASSSSTGGRRETQYF
TRBV28	TRBJ2-7	CASSLLLDTYEQYF
TRBV9	TRBJ2-3	CASSAGDSSSTDTQYF
TRBV12-3/TRBV12-4	TRBJ1-5	CASSFTVSNQPQHF
TRBV27	TRBJ2-5	CAMDPLDRKETQYF
TRBV5-1	TRBJ1-1	CASGLVNTEAFF
TRBV28	TRBJ2-7	CASISLWGSGPYEQYF
TRBV5-1	TRBJ2-3	CASSALRTKTSYTQYF
TRBV20-1	TRBJ1-2	CKPGSQSGYTF
TRBV6-2/TRBV6-3	TRBJ2-5	CASSYHSVPETQYF
TRBV5-1	TRBJ2-7	CASSLGGGPYEQYF
TRBV12-3/TRBV12-4	TRBJ1-2	CASSLTGQGYTF
TRBV20-1	TRBJ2-5	CSATLAETQYF
TRBV12-3/TRBV12-4	TRBJ2-7	CASSLTSGSYEQYF
TRBV6-1	TRBJ1-1	CASASGGMNTEAFF
TRBV13	TRBJ1-1	CASSLGAGRNTEAFF
TRBV24-1	TRBJ2-1	CATSDPRGGAGGGNEQFF
TRBV19	TRBJ1-5	CASNQGFNNQPQHF
TRBV7-3	TRBJ2-1	CASSSGLGGNEQFF
TRBV18	TRBJ2-2	CASSPRLGDTGELFF
TRBV3-1	TRBJ1-6	CASSGDGNSPLHF
TRBV29-1	TRBJ2-7	CSVEKSGAGGMGEQYF
TRBV6-2/TRBV6-3	TRBJ2-2	CASSSLDWELFF
TRBV4-2	TRBJ2-3	CASSKGAGRFGTDTQYF
TRBV5-4	TRBJ2-7	CASSPEAPYEQYF
TRBV12-3/TRBV12-4	TRBJ1-1	CATVITGVMTEAFF
TRBV20-1	TRBJ2-3	CSANRDASDTQYF
TRBV4-1	TRBJ1-2	CASSQDRVNYGYTF
TRBV7-2	TRBJ1-5	CASSLNAQINQPQHF
TRBV15	TRBJ1-2	CATSYRKQTAYGYTF
TRBV11-3	TRBJ2-5	CASSLGSASGGVETQYF
TRBV7-8	TRBJ1-1	CASSFWSSSLNTEAFF
TRBV5-1	TRBJ1-2	CASSTGQPGEGYTF
TRBV6-2/TRBV6-3	TRBJ1-5	CASSYDGETYQPQHF